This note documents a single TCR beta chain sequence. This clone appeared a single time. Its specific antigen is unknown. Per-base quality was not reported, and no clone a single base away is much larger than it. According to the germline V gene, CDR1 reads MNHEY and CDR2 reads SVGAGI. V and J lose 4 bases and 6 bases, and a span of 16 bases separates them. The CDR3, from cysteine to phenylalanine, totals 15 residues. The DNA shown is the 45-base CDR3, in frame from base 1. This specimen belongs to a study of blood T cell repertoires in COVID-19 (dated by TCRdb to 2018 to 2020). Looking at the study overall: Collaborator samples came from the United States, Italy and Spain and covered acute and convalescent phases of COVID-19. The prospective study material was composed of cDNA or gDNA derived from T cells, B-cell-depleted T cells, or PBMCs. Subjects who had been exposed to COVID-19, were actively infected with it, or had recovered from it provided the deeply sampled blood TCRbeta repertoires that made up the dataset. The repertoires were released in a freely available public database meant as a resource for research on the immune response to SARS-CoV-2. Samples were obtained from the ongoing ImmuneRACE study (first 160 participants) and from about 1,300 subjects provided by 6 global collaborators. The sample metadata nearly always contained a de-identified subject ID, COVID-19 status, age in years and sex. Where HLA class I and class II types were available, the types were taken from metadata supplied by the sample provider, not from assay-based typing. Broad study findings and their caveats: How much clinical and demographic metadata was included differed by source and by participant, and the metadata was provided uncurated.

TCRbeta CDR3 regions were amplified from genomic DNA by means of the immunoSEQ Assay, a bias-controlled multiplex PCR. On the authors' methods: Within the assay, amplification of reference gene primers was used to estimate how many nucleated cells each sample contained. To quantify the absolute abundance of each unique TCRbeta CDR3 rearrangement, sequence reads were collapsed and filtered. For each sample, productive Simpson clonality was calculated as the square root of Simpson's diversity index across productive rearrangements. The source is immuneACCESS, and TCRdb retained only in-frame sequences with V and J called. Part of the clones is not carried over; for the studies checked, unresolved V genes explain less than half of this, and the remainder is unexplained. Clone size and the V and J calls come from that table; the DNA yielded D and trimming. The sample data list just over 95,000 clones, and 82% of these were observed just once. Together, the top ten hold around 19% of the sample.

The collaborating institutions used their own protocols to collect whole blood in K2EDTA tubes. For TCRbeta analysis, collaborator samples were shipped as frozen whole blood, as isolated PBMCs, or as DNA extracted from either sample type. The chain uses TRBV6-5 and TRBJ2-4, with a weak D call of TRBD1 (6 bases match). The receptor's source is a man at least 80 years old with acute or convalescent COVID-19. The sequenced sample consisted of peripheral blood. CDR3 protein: CASSSSGVRGNIQYF. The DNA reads TGTGCCAGCAGTTCATCAGGGGTCCGAGGAAACATTCAGTACTTC.